The 22 T cell receptor beta chains below come from one sample, sequenced in a study of blood T cell repertoires in COVID-19. Generated by immunoSEQ multiplex PCR, the TCRdb table keeps only in-frame clones and is missing some. The sample consists of roughly 67,000 clones, around 84% of them appearing once. Material for sequencing was peripheral blood. These receptors were collected from a man over 45 with acute or convalescent COVID-19.

The chain has TRBV7-2 and TRBJ2-3; 15 positions match TRBD2. Losses at the gene ends were 5 bases for V and 8 bases for J; bases not matched to a gene: 8. The CDR3 runs 16 residues. The V gene's germline CDR1 is SGHTA and CDR2 FQGNSA. The CDR3 protein is CASSPIGLAGGVTQYF. The DNA for the CDR3 is TGTGCCAGCAGCCCGATCGGACTAGCGGGAGGGGTTACGCAGTATTTT. Drawing the rest from reference TRBV7-2 and TRBJ2-3, the complete variable domain is GAGVSQSPSNKVTEKGKDVELRCDPISGHTALYWYRQSLGQGLEFLIYFQGNSAPDKSGLPSDRFSAERTGGSVSTLTIQRTQQEDSAVYLCASSPIGLAGGVTQYFGPGTRLTVL.

V is TRBV19 and J is TRBJ1-6, with 7 nucleotides matching TRBD1. CDR3 size: 14 residues. Looked up from germline, CDR1 is LNHDA and CDR2 is SQIVND (reference sequence). Unmatched junction bases numbered 6, after V lost 3 bases and J lost 10 bases. CDR3 DNA: TGTGCCAGTAGTATGACAGGGAGTAACTCACCCCTCCACTTT. This codes for CASSMTGSNSPLHF.

This clone was seen more than once but under ten times. This chain uses TRBV12-2 with TRBJ2-3; the D call in the table, TRBD2, was not verified against the DNA. TRBV12-2 is shown as a pseudogene. The CDR3 length is 20 residues. CDR3 sequence reads: CASRLVIASRPGGPSDTQYF. CDR3 in DNA: TGTGCAAGTCGCTTAGTTATCGCTTCCCGTCCGGGGGGGCCGTCAGATACGCAGTATTTT.

The chain links TRBV12-3 or TRBV12-4 to TRBJ1-2; D perhaps matches TRBD1 (6 bases). The V gene lost 3 bases and the J gene lost 6 bases, with 11 bases spanning the gap. This CDR3 comprises 13 residues. The CDR3 sequence is CASSLGAGHGYTF. CDR3 coding DNA: TGTGCCAGCAGTTTGGGGGCAGGCCATGGCTACACCTTC.

This chain joins TRBV21-1 and TRBJ2-6; the table's D gene call, TRBD2, was not cross checked with the DNA. TRBV21-1 is designated a pseudogene. The CDR3 spans 19 residues. The CDR3 nucleotides read TGTGCCAGCAGCAATCCCACCCTTAGCGGGAGGGGTGGGGCCAACGTCCTGACTTTC. Translating gives CASSNPTLSGRGGANVLTF.

The genes are TRBV9 and TRBJ2-3, with D maybe TRBD2 (6 bases). V gave up 1 base and J gave up 11 bases, with 17 bases separating them. Germline-derived CDR1 and CDR2 are SGDLS and YYNGEE. The CDR3 has 14 residues. In nucleotides, the CDR3 is TGTGCCAGCAGCGTAATAGCGGCCCAGGGCCTGCAGTATTTT. Amino acids: CASSVIAAQGLQYF.

The CDR3 spells CSASKGQGYNEQFF. The CDR3 DNA sequence: TGCAGTGCTAGTAAGGGACAGGGATACAATGAGCAGTTCTTC. V is TRBV20-1 and J is TRBJ2-1; TRBD1 aligns across 9 bases. This CDR3 spans 14 amino acids. Trimming at V came to 3 bases and at J to 4 bases, leaving 4 bases not matched to a gene. Germline CDR1 and CDR2: DFQATT and SNEGSKA (reference sequence).

The chain combines TRBV12-5 with TRBJ1-4; 9 nucleotides agree with TRBD1. This CDR3 has 14 residues. Germline-derived CDR1 and CDR2 are LGHNT and FRNRAP. V shed 5 bases and J 7 bases; nucleotides not matched to a gene: 5. The CDR3 nucleotides are TGTGCTAGTGGTCGGACAGGGGAATTTGAAAAACTGTTTTTT. Protein: CASGRTGEFEKLFF.

This chain connects TRBV4-1 to TRBJ2-7; TRBD2 matches at 11 bases. Losses at the gene ends were 3 bases for V and 3 bases for J; bases not matched to a gene: 1. There are 14 residues in the CDR3. CDR1 MGHRA and CDR2 YSYEKL come from the germline V gene. DNA for the CDR3: TGCGCCAGCAGCCATAGCGGGAGGGACTACGAGCAGTACTTC. Protein: CASSHSGRDYEQYF.

This chain joins TRBV19 and TRBJ1-2; D possibly corresponds to TRBD1 (5 bases). Germline values: CDR1 LNHDA, CDR2 SQIVND (reference sequence). This CDR3 region has 12 residues. V dropped 6 bases and J dropped 6 bases, with 11 bases sitting between them. CDR3 loop: CASSRGLNGYTF. The CDR3 nucleotides read TGTGCCAGTAGCCGGGGGTTAAATGGCTACACCTTC.

The genes are TRBV5-1 and TRBJ1-6; 7 bases match TRBD1. The CDR3 length is 16 residues. J was trimmed by 0 bases and V by 6 bases; bases with no gene match: 6. Per the germline V gene, CDR1 is SGHRS and CDR2 is YFSETQ. The CDR3 DNA reads as TGCGCCAGCAAGTCGACAGGGAGCTCCTATAATTCACCCCTCCACTTT. Protein: CASKSTGSSYNSPLHF.

The V gene is TRBV2, the J gene TRBJ1-5; D is possibly TRBD1 (6 bases). Between the trimmed V and J ends, which lost 7 bases and 0 bases, there was a span of 13 bases. This CDR3 is 15 amino acids long. Germline CDR1 reads SNHLY; CDR2 reads FYNNEI. The CDR3 sequence: CASNGQLNSNQPQHF. The DNA for the CDR3 is TGTGCCAGCAACGGACAGCTAAATAGCAATCAGCCCCAGCATTTT.

The chain combines TRBV7-3 with TRBJ1-3, with D unclear. The ends were cut back, 1 base at V and 0 bases at J, with 10 bases in the middle. Germline CDR1 reads SGHTA; CDR2 reads FQGTGA. CDR3 length: 16 amino acids. The chain's CDR3 is CASSLNPPSSGNTIYF. As DNA, the CDR3 is TGTGCCAGCAGCTTAAACCCACCCAGCTCTGGAAACACCATATATTTT. The variable domain in full, with the rest retrieved from reference TRBV7-3 and TRBJ1-3, is GAGVSQTPSNKVTEKGKYVELRCDPISGHTALYWYRQSLGQGPEFLIYFQGTGAADDSGLPNDRFFAVRPEGSVSTLKIQRTERGDSAVYLCASSLNPPSSGNTIYFGEGSWLTVV.

The chain combines TRBV12-5 with TRBJ2-7; tentatively, D is TRBD2 (6 bases). The CDR3 is made up of 11 amino acids. Trimming took 4 bases from V and 6 from J, leaving 7 bases between them. Looked up from germline, CDR1 is LGHNT and CDR2 is FRNRAP. The CDR3 sequence: CASGSGSEQYF. CDR3 nucleotide sequence: TGTGCTAGTGGTTCCGGGAGCGAGCAGTACTTC.

The chain joins TRBV5-1 to TRBJ2-4, with 8 bases aligning to TRBD2. The CDR3 consists of 17 residues. Germline CDR1 and CDR2: SGHRS and YFSETQ. Trimming removed 4 bases from V and 2 bases from J; junction bases left unmatched: 11. The CDR3 loop is CASSAGRGGPSKNIQYF. In DNA form, the CDR3 reads TGCGCCAGCAGCGCTGGACGGGGGGGTCCTTCCAAAAACATTCAGTACTTC. The whole variable domain, remainder taken from reference TRBV5-1 and TRBJ2-4, is KAGVTQTPRYLIKTRGQQVTLSCSPISGHRSVSWYQQTPGQGLQFLFEYFSETQRNKGNFPGRFSGRQFSNSRSEMNVSTLELGDSALYLCASSAGRGGPSKNIQYFGAGTRLSVL.

This clone has just a few counts. V is TRBV28 and J is TRBJ1-1; 8 nucleotides line up with TRBD1. V dropped 5 bases and J dropped 7; count of bases not matched to a gene: 6. Germline V gene lookup returns CDR1 MDHEN and CDR2 SYDVKM. The CDR3 has 13 amino acids. The CDR3 reads CASSPWTGHEAFF. The CDR3, as DNA: TGTGCCAGCAGTCCTTGGACAGGGCATGAAGCTTTCTTT.

This chain links TRBV24-1 with TRBJ2-1, with 7 nucleotides matching TRBD2. V lost 4 bases and J lost 3; bases outside the gene matches: 2. The CDR3 covers 14 residues. Germline V lookup: CDR1 KGHDR, CDR2 SFDVKD. CDR3 in amino acids: CATSEASGYNEQFF. CDR3 coding DNA: TGTGCCACCAGTGAGGCTAGCGGCTACAATGAGCAGTTCTTC.

This clone appeared once. The chain combines TRBV6-1 with TRBJ1-1; TRBD1 agrees at 7 bases. Germline V lookup: CDR1 MNHNS, CDR2 SASEGT. The CDR3 consists of 13 residues. J gave up 6 bases and V 2 bases, and 3 bases lay outside the gene matches. The CDR3 DNA follows: TGTGCCAGCAGTGAATTAACAGGGGCTGAAGCTTTCTTT. Translation: CASSELTGAEAFF.

The V gene is TRBV2, the J gene TRBJ1-5; TRBD1 might be the D (6 bases). From germline, CDR1 is SNHLY and CDR2 FYNNEI. Trimming pared 9 bases from V and 0 bases from J, leaving 12 bases between. This CDR3 comprises 14 residues. The CDR3 is CASVQGYSNQPQHF. The CDR3 coding sequence is TGTGCCAGTGTCCAGGGGTATAGCAATCAGCCCCAGCATTTT.

The chain links TRBV7-2 to TRBJ1-1; no definite D call. V was cut by 3 bases and J by 1 base, with 6 bases left in between. CDR3 size: 13 residues. Germline lookup yields CDR1 SGHTA and CDR2 FQGNSA. The CDR3 loop is CASSLTSNTEAFF. In DNA, the CDR3 is TGTGCCAGCAGCTTGACTTCGAACACTGAAGCTTTCTTT.

The chain links TRBV27 to TRBJ1-1; D is perhaps TRBD1 (5 bases). Between the trimmed V and J ends, which lost 3 bases and 1 base, there was a span of 9 bases. The CDR3 has 14 residues. In germline, CDR1 is MNHEY, CDR2 SMNVEV (reference sequence). The CDR3 protein is CASSFQGWNTEAFF. The CDR3 coding sequence is TGTGCCAGCAGTTTTCAGGGTTGGAACACTGAAGCTTTCTTT.

The chain has TRBV18 and TRBJ1-1, with D maybe TRBD1 (6 bases). V shed 2 bases and J shed 4 bases, with 11 bases lying between them. The CDR3 totals 14 residues. Per germline, CDR1 KGHSH and CDR2 LQKENI. The CDR3 coding sequence is TGTGCCAGCTCACCAGGACAGATTTTCACTGAAGCTTTCTTT. Protein product: CASSPGQIFTEAFF.